Following are 19 T cell receptor beta chains from one sample sequenced in a study of blood T cell repertoires in COVID-19. The repertoire was sequenced with immunoSEQ multiplex PCR; TCRdb's copy has only in-frame clones and lacks some. Found here are approximately 300,000 clones, approximately 90% of them singletons; the top ten hold 3.9%. Source material: PBMCs or T cells enriched from blood (not recorded which). The receptors here all came from a woman aged 25-40 years who had been exposed to COVID-19.

A single count supports this clone. V is TRBV15 and J is TRBJ1-3; D is undetermined. CDR1 and CDR2 from the germline V gene are LNHNV and YYDKDF (reference sequence). V was trimmed by 0 bases and J by 5 bases, leaving 5 bases between them. The length of the CDR3 is 13 residues. CDR3 amino acids: CATSRDPRNTIYF. In DNA form, the CDR3 reads TGTGCCACCAGCAGAGATCCTCGAAACACCATATATTTT.

The V gene is TRBV5-1, the J gene TRBJ2-3; 8 bases agree with TRBD2. The germline V gene encodes CDR1 SGHRS and CDR2 YFSETQ. V lost 4 bases to trimming and J lost 5 bases; unmatched junction nucleotides: 6. This CDR3 contains 14 residues. CDR3 amino acids: CASSDGGAGDTQYF. Written as DNA, the CDR3 is TGCGCCAGCAGCGACGGGGGGGCAGGAGATACGCAGTATTTT.

The table lists this clone with a few counts. The chain recombines TRBV6-5 with TRBJ1-2, with D perhaps matching TRBD1 (5 bases). CDR1 and CDR2 (germline): MNHEY, SVGAGI. The CDR3 has 13 amino acids. The V end lost 4 bases, the J end lost 3 bases, and 9 bases lay between the germline ends. The DNA for the CDR3 is TGTGCCAGCAGTTGGGGCACGGACTATGGCTACACCTTC. Translated, it gives CASSWGTDYGYTF.

The chain couples TRBV5-1 to TRBJ1-1; no reliable D call. Per germline, CDR1 SGHRS and CDR2 YFSETQ. CDR3 length: 16 residues. Trimming removed 3 bases from V and 0 bases from J, with 15 bases in between. The CDR3 reads CASSSPGLNMNTEAFF. The CDR3 bases are TGCGCCAGCAGCTCACCCGGACTGAATATGAACACTGAAGCTTTCTTT.

The V and J genes are TRBV7-9 and TRBJ2-5; D is unclear. Trimming removed 1 base at V and 4 bases at J, with 10 bases between. Germline V gene sequence: CDR1 SEHNR, CDR2 FQNEAQ (reference sequence). The CDR3 loop spans 14 amino acids. CDR3 in amino acids: CASSLVIPLETQYF. CDR3 sequence (DNA): TGTGCCAGCAGCTTAGTAATCCCCTTAGAGACCCAGTACTTC.

This clone was seen just once. The chain links TRBV10-3 to TRBJ1-1; 11 bases line up with TRBD1. There are 17 residues in the CDR3. V shed 4 bases and J 5 bases; nucleotides not matched to a gene: 12. The germline V gene has CDR1 ENHRY and CDR2 SYGVKD. CDR3 amino acids: CAISVRNPGTGGTEAFF. The DNA of the CDR3 is TGTGCCATCAGTGTAAGAAATCCCGGGACAGGGGGGACTGAAGCTTTCTTT.

The gene calls are TRBV2 and TRBJ1-2, with 9 bases that match TRBD1. The ends lost 5 bases at V and 6 bases at J; junction bases unmatched: 1. Germline V gene sequence: CDR1 SNHLY, CDR2 FYNNEI. The length of the CDR3 is 12 residues. CDR3 amino acids: CASSTGGHGYTF. The CDR3 DNA is TGTGCCAGCAGTACAGGGGGCCATGGCTACACCTTC. Supplemented by reference TRBV2 and TRBJ1-2, the full variable domain reads EPEVTQTPSHQVTQMGQEVILRCVPISNHLYFYWYRQILGQKVEFLVSFYNNEISEKSEIFDDQFSVERPDGSNFTLKIRSTKLEDSAMYFCASSTGGHGYTFGSGTRLTVV.

The rearrangement uses TRBV9 and TRBJ2-7; D may be TRBD1 (5 bases). Germline loops: CDR1 SGDLS, CDR2 YYNGEE. The CDR3 spans 14 residues. The V end was cut by 1 base, the J end by 2 bases, with 10 bases between. CDR3 DNA sequence: TGTGCCAGCAGCGTATCGACAGTCCCCTACGAGCAGTACTTC. Amino acids: CASSVSTVPYEQYF. Variable domain in full (rest from reference TRBV9 and TRBJ2-7): DSGVTQTPKHLITATGQRVTLRCSPRSGDLSVYWYQQSLDQGLQFLIQYYNGEERAKGNILERFSAQQFPDLHSELNLSSLELGDSALYFCASSVSTVPYEQYFGPGTRLTVT.

The chain has TRBV3-1 (or the pseudogene TRBV3-2) and TRBJ2-1; 7 nucleotides line up with TRBD1. The CDR3 totals 21 residues. J gave up 0 bases and V 4 bases, and 21 bases lay outside the gene matches. Germline-derived CDR1 and CDR2 are LGHDT and YNNKEL (reference sequence). The CDR3, as DNA: TGTGCCAGCAGCCCCAGAATTAGCCCGGGACAGTTATTTAGCTCCTACAATGAGCAGTTCTTC. Translating it yields CASSPRISPGQLFSSYNEQFF.

This rearrangement joins TRBV5-1 to TRBJ1-6, with 9 positions matching TRBD1. Germline V lookup: CDR1 SGHRS, CDR2 YFSETQ. The J segment lost 9 bases and the V segment lost 1 base, leaving 8 bases of the junction unmatched. The CDR3 loop spans 16 amino acids. In DNA, the CDR3 is TGCGCCAGCAGCTTGTCCCGGGACAGGGCCTCTTCACCCCTCCACTTT. It yields the protein CASSLSRDRASSPLHF.

This clone was recorded once. The gene calls are TRBV19 and TRBJ2-5; TRBD2 is a possible D gene (6 bases). The CDR3 is 13 amino acids. Germline CDR1 LNHDA, CDR2 SQIVND (reference sequence). V shed 6 bases and J shed 5 bases, with 13 bases lying between them. The CDR3 DNA reads TGTGCCAGTAGAAGGAGGGTTAGTGAGACCCAGTACTTC. This translates into CASRRRVSETQYF. Supplemented by reference TRBV19 and TRBJ2-5, the full variable domain reads DGGITQSPKYLFRKEGQNVTLSCEQNLNHDAMYWYRQDPGQGLRLIYYSQIVNDFQKGDIAEGYSVSREKKESFPLTVTSAQKNPTAFYLCASRRRVSETQYFGPGTRLLVL.

The V call is TRBV7-3, the J call TRBJ2-3; weak D call: TRBD1 (6 bases). Germline V lookup: CDR1 SGHTA, CDR2 FQGTGA. The V gene lost 5 bases and the J gene lost 5 bases, with 11 bases spanning the gap. The length of the CDR3 is 13 residues. The CDR3 is CASSKNREDTQYF. CDR3 nucleotides: TGTGCCAGCAGCAAAAACAGGGAAGATACGCAGTATTTT.

The chain couples TRBV1 to TRBJ1-5; the table's D gene call, TRBD1, was not cross checked with the DNA. TRBV1 is a pseudogene locus. The CDR3 spans 17 residues. The CDR3 nucleotides read TGCACCAGCAGCCAAGGACAGGGGGCGCATACTGATCAGCCCCAGCATTTT. Translated: CTSSQGQGAHTDQPQHF.

V is TRBV21-1 and J is TRBJ1-1; TRBD1 is taken as the D call from the table, unchecked against the DNA. TRBV21-1 is a documented pseudogene. This CDR3 is 14 amino acids long. CDR3 residues: CASTDRGRNTEAFF. The CDR3 bases are TGTGCCAGCACCGACAGGGGCCGGAACACTGAAGCTTTCTTT.

As concerns this clone: Other nucleotide sequences from this sample produce the same CDR3. The chain recombines TRBV5-4 with TRBJ1-2; 8 bases are shared with TRBD1. The ends lost 4 bases at V and 8 bases at J; junction bases unmatched: 4. Per the germline V gene, CDR1 is SGHNT and CDR2 is YYREEE (reference sequence). The CDR3 is 12 amino acids. CDR3 residues: CASSLDREGYTF. The CDR3 DNA is TGTGCCAGCAGCCTGGACAGGGAAGGCTACACCTTC. The full variable domain, in which reference TRBV5-4 and TRBJ1-2 provide the parts outside the CDR3, is ETGVTQSPTHLIKTRGQQVTLRCSSQSGHNTVSWYQQALGQGPQFIFQYYREEENGRGNFPPRFSGLQFPNYSSELNVNALELDDSALYLCASSLDREGYTFGSGTRLTVV.

The rearrangement joins TRBV7-8 to TRBJ2-6, with D possibly matching TRBD1 (5 bases). Germline-derived CDR1 and CDR2 are SGHVS and FQNEAQ. This CDR3 is built from 15 residues. Trimming took 5 bases from V and 1 from J, leaving 9 bases between them. CDR3 region: CASSVRQSGANVLTF. As DNA, the CDR3 is TGTGCCAGCAGCGTAAGACAGTCTGGGGCCAACGTCCTGACTTTC.

The CDR3 here is CASSVYDRDQETQYF. The CDR3 DNA reads as TGTGCCAGCAGCGTTTACGACAGGGACCAAGAGACCCAGTACTTC. The genes are TRBV9 and TRBJ2-5, with 7 bases fitting TRBD1. The CDR3 runs to 15 residues. Germline V gene sequence: CDR1 SGDLS, CDR2 YYNGEE. V lost 2 bases, J lost 0 bases, and 4 bases stayed unmatched.

CDR3 sequence: CASSLSRQGKETQYF. Here the CDR3 DNA reads TGTGCCAGCAGTTTATCGAGACAGGGCAAGGAGACCCAGTACTTC. This rearrangement joins TRBV27 to TRBJ2-5, with 7 bases aligning to TRBD1. The CDR3 is 15 amino acids. Unmatched junction bases numbered 6, after V lost 0 bases and J lost 5 bases. Germline values: CDR1 MNHEY, CDR2 SMNVEV (reference sequence).

The rearrangement uses TRBV13 and TRBJ1-1, with unresolved D. The CDR3 is made up of 13 amino acids. The V end lost 8 bases, the J end lost 0 bases, and 10 bases lay between the germline ends. Germline V gene sequence: CDR1 PRHDT, CDR2 FYEKMQ (reference sequence). CDR3 bases: TGTGCCAGCGGCCCCACTATGAACACTGAAGCTTTCTTT. Protein: CASGPTMNTEAFF. Combining the CDR3 with reference TRBV13 and TRBJ1-1 gives the whole variable domain AAGVIQSPRHLIKEKRETATLKCYPIPRHDTVYWYQQGPGQDPQFLISFYEKMQSDKGSIPDRFSAQQFSDYHSELNMSSLELGDSALYFCASGPTMNTEAFFGQGTRLTVV.